This TCR beta chain was retrieved from a study of HIV-infected patients and healthy controls. From the 5' RACE reads, TCRdb called clonotypes with MiXCR, one entry per CDR3 protein. The table shows tens of thousands of distinct CDR3 sequences, with around 16% occurring only once. Germline CDR1 reads LGHNA; CDR2 reads YNFKEQ. The CDR3 loop spans 16 amino acids. Trimming cost V 0 bases and J 7 bases; bases outside gene matches: 9. The clonotype comes from a human donor in good health. The J gene is TRBJ1-3, the V gene TRBV4-2; TRBD1 aligns across 7 bases. The specimen was CD4+ T cells from blood. CDR3 in amino acids: CASSQDTPTGRNTIYF. For the CDR3, the DNA is TGTGCCAGCAGCCAAGATACCCCGACAGGGAGGAACACCATATATTTT.